This TCR beta chain was sequenced during a study of T cell changes during pregnancy in multiple sclerosis. Profiling relied on immunoSEQ multiplex PCR, and the TCRdb table lists in-frame clones only, not all of them. Here the sample spans approximately 60,000 clones, around 94% being singletons. CDR1 and CDR2 from the germline V gene are SGHAT and FQNNGV. With 4 bases clipped from V and 4 bases from J, the junction kept 17 bases outside the gene matches. There are 18 residues in the CDR3. This specimen consisted of CD8+ T cells from peripheral blood mononuclear cells, obtained in the third trimester of pregnancy. The rearrangement joins TRBV11-2 to TRBJ2-3; 7 nucleotides match TRBD2. This clonotype was obtained from a female donor with multiple sclerosis, enrolled in a pregnancy study. For the CDR3, the DNA is TGTGCCAGCAGCTCCTTGTGGGGAGCGGGAAAGGGGCCAGATACGCAGTATTTT. As protein: CASSSLWGAGKGPDTQYF.